Sequencing of this TCR beta chain was carried out in a study of T cells after yellow fever vaccination. TCRdb independently ran MiXCR on the 5' RACE reads; one entry per CDR3 protein. The sample contains about 400,000 distinct CDR3 sequences, approximately 10% of which appear only once. CDR3 length: 13 residues. Germline values: CDR1 SNHLY, CDR2 FYNNEI. Trimming left V 7 bases short and J 0 bases short, with 7 bases between. Ten or more counts support this clonotype. The sample was PBMCs, taken on the day of the first yellow fever vaccination. The receptor's source is a man younger than 35 who received the YFV17D yellow fever vaccine. The chain has TRBV2 and TRBJ1-5; D possibly corresponds to TRBD1 (5 bases). CDR3 loop: CASMGTSNQPQHF. The CDR3 DNA is TGTGCCAGCATGGGGACTAGCAATCAGCCCCAGCATTTT.